This T cell receptor (beta chain) is drawn from a study of sequential checkpoint blockade in melanoma. Profiling relied on immunoSEQ multiplex PCR, and the TCRdb table lists in-frame clones only, not all of them. The table includes 8,500 to 10,000 clones, just under 60% detected once. V lost 5 bases and J 1 base, leaving 11 bases between the germline ends. The germline V gene encodes CDR1 MNHEY and CDR2 SMNVEV (reference sequence). The length of the CDR3 is 14 residues. Treatment given: randomized to nivolumab then ipilimumab (arm A) or the reverse (arm B). This clone appeared a single time. The receptor's source is a human donor with melanoma. The sequencing here drew on CD8+ T cells sorted from blood (inferred from file names), taken from a patient given nivolumab and ipilimumab in sequence. The V gene is TRBV27, the J gene TRBJ2-5; possibly TRBD1 for D (6 bases). CDR3 sequence reads: CASSPLDSQETQYF. DNA for the CDR3: TGTGCCAGCAGTCCCTTGGACAGCCAAGAGACCCAGTACTTC.